The rows below give T cell receptor beta chains drawn from one sample of a study of shared clonotypes between healthy human individuals. Libraries were prepared by immunoSEQ multiplex PCR; TCRdb keeps only in-frame clonotypes and omits some of them. This sample has over 950,000 clones, with around 77% found just once. The sequenced sample was memory CD4+ T cells from PBMCs. The receptors were sampled from a man younger than 35 in good health. Some clones in this sample may be carry-over from other donors' samples. Both conserved end residues are trimmed from each CDR3.

TRBJ1-4 | TRBV19 | 14 | ASSIGGGSTNEKLF
TRBJ2-4 | TRBV7-2 | 14 | ASSLAAGGGKNIQY
TRBJ2-1 | TRBV27 | 11 | ASSTYSYNEQF
TRBJ2-5 | TRBV11-2 | 11 | ASGYGAGETQY
TRBJ1-1 | TRBV5-6 | 9 | ASSSIGDPL
TRBJ2-2 | TRBV5-1 | 9 | ASSNTGELF
TRBJ2-7 | TRBV10-2 | 12 | ASSEVLDSYEQY
TRBJ1-1 | TRBV18 | 14 | ASSGVQGGSGSEAF
TRBJ2-6 | TRBV5-4 | 14 | ASSRSQGSGANVLT
TRBJ2-1 | TRBV7-9 | 13 | ASSLAGVGYNEQF
TRBJ2-5 | TRBV2 | 12 | ASSRDRGTETQY
TRBJ2-1 | TRBV5-4 | 16 | ASSPVGLSGSTYNEQF
TRBJ2-5 | TRBV27 | 12 | ASSRGQGKETQY
TRBJ2-1 | TRBV9 | 15 | ASSVALLAGGKDEQF
TRBJ2-1 | TRBV20-1 | 9 | SARGGNEQF
TRBJ2-7 | TRBV25-1 | 12 | ASSDYRGSYEQY
TRBJ1-3 | TRBV28 | 17 | ASSQASGTGRFSGNTIY